One sample yielded the 23 T cell receptor beta chains listed below, sequenced in a study of identifying expanded T cells in peripheral blood. The data were produced by immunoSEQ multiplex PCR, yet TCRdb's version contains in-frame clones alone and is incomplete. This table has about 110,000 clones, 88% appearing once. The source material was blood. These receptors all stem from a person between 18 and 70 years old in good health.

This rearrangement joins TRBV4-1 to TRBJ1-5; the D is unclear. The CDR3 covers 16 residues. V was clipped by 3 bases and J by 0 bases, with 12 bases between them. Germline V gene data show CDR1 as MGHRA and CDR2 as YSYEKL. CDR3 DNA: TGCGCCAGCAGCCACAACCGGGGTAGTAGCAATCAGCCCCAGCATTTT. It yields the protein CASSHNRGSSNQPQHF.

The J gene is TRBJ1-1, the V gene TRBV28; TRBD1 agrees at 7 bases. This CDR3 is 16 amino acids long. The germline V gene encodes CDR1 MDHEN and CDR2 SYDVKM. The V and J ends lost 2 bases and 8 bases, in that order; junction bases with no gene match: 14. CDR3 residues: CASSLVQGQKRDEAFF. Written as DNA, the CDR3 is TGTGCCAGCAGTTTAGTACAGGGGCAAAAGAGGGACGAAGCTTTCTTT. Filled out from reference TRBV28 and TRBJ1-1, the complete variable domain reads DVKVTQSSRYLVKRTGEKVFLECVQDMDHENMFWYRQDPGLGLRLIYFSYDVKMKEKGDIPEGYSVSREKKERFSLILESASTNQTSMYLCASSLVQGQKRDEAFFGQGTRLTVV.

The chain uses TRBV6-6 and TRBJ1-1; D not resolved. The germline V and J ends were trimmed by 5 bases and 8 bases, with 15 bases remaining between them. Germline-derived CDR1 and CDR2 are MNHNY and SVGAGI (reference sequence). The CDR3 runs 13 residues. The CDR3 DNA reads as TGTGCCAGCAGTACGACCGTCGAACGGGAAGCTTTCTTT. Amino acids: CASSTTVEREAFF.

Comment on this clone: Within the sample, other DNA sequences also encode this same CDR3. The J gene is TRBJ1-5, the V gene TRBV30; D gene unclear. The ends were cut back, 0 bases at V and 0 bases at J, with 3 bases in the middle. The CDR3 extends over 13 amino acids. Germline lookup yields CDR1 GTSNPN and CDR2 SVGIG (reference sequence). CDR3 amino acids: CAWSVGSNQPQHF. DNA of the CDR3: TGTGCCTGGAGTGTGGGTAGCAATCAGCCCCAGCATTTT.

This chain joins TRBV4-2 and TRBJ1-2, with 8 bases fitting TRBD1. This CDR3 contains 16 residues. V gave up 2 bases and J gave up 4 bases; unmatched junction bases: 9. Per the germline V gene, CDR1 is LGHNA and CDR2 is YNFKEQ. The CDR3 loop is CASSQSPGGSSYGYTF. CDR3 in DNA: TGTGCCAGCAGCCAATCCCCAGGGGGCTCAAGCTATGGCTACACCTTC.

J is TRBJ1-6 and V is TRBV4-3; the D gene is possibly TRBD1 (5 bases). This CDR3 region has 16 residues. The germline V gene has CDR1 LGHNA and CDR2 YSLEER. Trimming pared 0 bases from V and 6 bases from J, leaving 12 bases between. The chain's CDR3 is CASSQEVGVGNSPLHF. DNA of the CDR3: TGCGCCAGCAGCCAAGAAGTAGGGGTGGGTAATTCACCCCTCCACTTT.

The chain carries TRBV7-9 and TRBJ2-2, with 8 bases that match TRBD2. Trimming removed 3 bases from V and 3 bases from J; junction bases left unmatched: 12. The CDR3 has 18 residues. Germline V lookup: CDR1 SEHNR, CDR2 FQNEAQ (reference sequence). The CDR3 DNA is TGTGCCAGCAGCTTCTTAATTGGGACTAGTAAGGACACCGGGGAGCTGTTTTTT. Translation gives CASSFLIGTSKDTGELFF.

The chain recombines TRBV9 with TRBJ2-3; unclear D gene. V shed 0 bases and J shed 4 bases, with 6 bases lying between them. The CDR3 is made up of 13 amino acids. CDR1 and CDR2 from the germline V gene are SGDLS and YYNGEE. The CDR3 DNA is TGTGCCAGCAGCGTAGTGGACCCAGATACGCAGTATTTT. It encodes CASSVVDPDTQYF.

This chain links TRBV7-9 with TRBJ2-3; D not certain. Trimming took 2 bases from V and 3 from J, leaving 9 bases between them. Germline CDR1 SEHNR, CDR2 FQNEAQ (reference sequence). The CDR3 extends over 14 amino acids. Here the CDR3 DNA reads TGTGCCAGCAGCTTATCAGGCATGACAGATACGCAGTATTTT. It encodes CASSLSGMTDTQYF.

V gene TRBV9 combines with J gene TRBJ2-1; 9 nucleotides match TRBD2. V shed 0 bases and J 8 bases; nucleotides not matched to a gene: 6. The germline V gene has CDR1 SGDLS and CDR2 YYNGEE. The CDR3 contains 15 residues. The CDR3 DNA reads as TGTGCCAGCAGCGTAGATTTAGCGGGGGATTATGAGCAGTTCTTC. Translating it yields CASSVDLAGDYEQFF.

The V call is TRBV7-9, the J call TRBJ1-4; D not certain. Germline V gene lookup returns CDR1 SEHNR and CDR2 FQNEAQ (reference sequence). V was pared by 0 bases and J by 2 bases, with 10 bases between. The CDR3 covers 16 residues. CDR3 bases: TGTGCCAGCAGCTTAGCCCGACTAGCCACTAATGAAAAACTGTTTTTT. It is translated as CASSLARLATNEKLFF.

The CDR3 sequence is CASGRDSFYEQYF. The CDR3 bases are TGTGCCAGCGGCCGGGACAGCTTCTACGAGCAGTACTTC. This rearrangement joins TRBV10-3 to TRBJ2-7; TRBD1 agrees at 7 bases. The trim removed 10 bases at V and 3 bases at J, leaving 9 bases unmatched. The CDR3 consists of 13 residues. CDR1 ENHRY and CDR2 SYGVKD come from the germline V gene.

V usage is TRBV6-6 and J usage is TRBJ1-2; D is ambiguous. This CDR3 region has 12 residues. Germline lookup yields CDR1 MNHNY and CDR2 SVGAGI (reference sequence). Trimming took off 2 bases at V and 12 bases at J, with 13 bases between the two ends. The chain's CDR3 is CASSYARHENTF. DNA of the CDR3: TGTGCCAGCAGTTACGCGCGACACGAAAACACCTTC.

This sequence joins TRBV15 and TRBJ2-7; 11 bases are shared with TRBD1. The CDR3 has 15 amino acids. V lost 4 bases to trimming and J lost 2 bases; unmatched junction nucleotides: 4. Germline CDR1 is LNHNV and CDR2 is YYDKDF (reference sequence). The CDR3 nucleotides read TGTGCCACCAGCATCCCGGGACAGGGGGCCTACGAGCAGTACTTC. Translated: CATSIPGQGAYEQYF. Looking up the rest from reference TRBV15 and TRBJ2-7 gives the full variable domain: DAMVIQNPRYQVTQFGKPVTLSCSQTLNHNVMYWYQQKSSQAPKLLFHYYDKDFNNEADTPDNFQSRRPNTSFCFLDIRSPGLGDTAMYLCATSIPGQGAYEQYFGPGTRLTVT.

This chain links TRBV7-7 with TRBJ1-1, with D unresolved. Trimming left V 8 bases short and J 4 bases short, with 14 bases between. The CDR3 contains 13 residues. Per the germline V gene, CDR1 is SSHAT and CDR2 is FNYEAQ (reference sequence). CDR3 sequence (DNA): TGTGCCAGCCCGGGAGGCGAGGGCACTGAAGCTTTCTTT. Residues: CASPGGEGTEAFF.

The chain employs TRBV5-1 and TRBJ2-3; 11 positions match TRBD2. Germline CDR1 reads SGHRS; CDR2 reads YFSETQ. The CDR3 has 16 residues. V was clipped by 4 bases and J by 0 bases; unmatched bases: 4. For the CDR3, the DNA is TGCGCCAGCAGCCGTAGCGGGAGGGGAAGCACAGATACGCAGTATTTT. Translation gives CASSRSGRGSTDTQYF.

The chain has TRBV19 and TRBJ2-1; D may match TRBD1 or TRBD2 (7 bases each). CDR1 and CDR2 (germline): LNHDA, SQIVND (reference sequence). The CDR3 is 14 residues long. V was clipped by 7 bases and J by 4 bases, with 14 bases between them. CDR3: CASKGASGYNEQFF. The CDR3 nucleotides read TGTGCCAGTAAGGGGGCTAGCGGTTACAATGAGCAGTTCTTC.

The chain uses TRBV6-5 and TRBJ1-2, with TRBD1 as a possible D gene (5 bases). V lost 4 bases and J 5 bases, leaving 11 bases between the germline ends. Germline assignment: CDR1 MNHEY and CDR2 SVGAGI. The CDR3 contains 13 residues. CDR3 sequence (DNA): TGTGCCAGCAGTTCTCAGGGCACATATGGCTACACCTTC. It translates to CASSSQGTYGYTF.

This sequence joins TRBV2 and TRBJ1-2; 9 bases fit TRBD1. CDR1 and CDR2 from the germline V gene are SNHLY and FYNNEI. Trimming removed 9 bases from V and 2 bases from J; junction bases left unmatched: 7. This CDR3 spans 14 amino acids. CDR3 bases: TGTGCCAGTGCCCAGGGACAGGGCAACTATGGCTACACCTTC. Its translation is CASAQGQGNYGYTF. Combining the CDR3 with reference TRBV2 and TRBJ1-2 gives the whole variable domain EPEVTQTPSHQVTQMGQEVILRCVPISNHLYFYWYRQILGQKVEFLVSFYNNEISEKSEIFDDQFSVERPDGSNFTLKIRSTKLEDSAMYFCASAQGQGNYGYTFGSGTRLTVV.

The V gene is TRBV7-9, the J gene TRBJ2-7, with 12 bases fitting TRBD1. CDR1 is SEHNR and CDR2 is FQNEAQ in the germline V gene (reference sequence). The CDR3 covers 14 residues. Trimming took 5 bases from V and 11 from J; bases not matched to a gene: 10. The CDR3 loop is CASSPTGQGARKYF. CDR3 nucleotide sequence: TGTGCCAGCAGCCCCACGGGACAGGGGGCGCGAAAGTACTTC.

This chain links TRBV5-8 with TRBJ2-1, with D uncertain. The CDR3 is made up of 14 amino acids. CDR1 is SGHTS, CDR2 YDEGEE, per germline. V was clipped by 4 bases and J by 6 bases, with 14 bases between them. CDR3 protein: CASSTSSLVNEQFF. In nucleotides, the CDR3 is TGTGCCAGCAGCACCTCGTCGCTAGTCAATGAGCAGTTCTTC.

This sequence joins TRBV6-5 and TRBJ2-1; TRBD2 might be the D (6 bases). Germline V gene lookup returns CDR1 MNHEY and CDR2 SVGAGI. CDR3 length: 14 residues. V gave up 5 bases and J gave up 3 bases, with 11 bases separating them. Here the CDR3 reads CASSPPSDYNEQFF. Here the CDR3 DNA reads TGTGCCAGCAGTCCTCCTAGCGACTACAATGAGCAGTTCTTC.

The chain carries TRBV10-3 and TRBJ1-1; D is unclear. The V gene's germline CDR1 is ENHRY and CDR2 SYGVKD. This CDR3 comprises 17 residues. The V and J ends lost 0 bases and 1 base respectively, with 15 bases between them. The CDR3 sequence: CAISESRSGFANTEAFF. In DNA, the CDR3 is TGTGCCATCAGTGAGTCGAGGTCGGGTTTCGCGAACACTGAAGCTTTCTTT.